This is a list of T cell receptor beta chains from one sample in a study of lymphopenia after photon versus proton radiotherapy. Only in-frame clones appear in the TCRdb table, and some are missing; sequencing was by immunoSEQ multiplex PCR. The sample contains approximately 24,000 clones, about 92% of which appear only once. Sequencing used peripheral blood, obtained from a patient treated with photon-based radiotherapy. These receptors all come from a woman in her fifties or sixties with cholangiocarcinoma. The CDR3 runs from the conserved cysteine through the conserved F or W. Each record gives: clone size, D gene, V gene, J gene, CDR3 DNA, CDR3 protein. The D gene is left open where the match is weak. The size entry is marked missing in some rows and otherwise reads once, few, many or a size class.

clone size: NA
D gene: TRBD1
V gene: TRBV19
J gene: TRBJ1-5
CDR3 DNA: TGTGCCAGTAAGGAGACAGGGGTAGCTGCTCAGCCCCAGCATTTT
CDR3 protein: CASKETGVAAQPQHF

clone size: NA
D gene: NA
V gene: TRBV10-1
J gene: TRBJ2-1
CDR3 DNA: TGCGCCAGCAGCTCAGGGCGTCAATCCTACAATGAGCAGTTCTTC
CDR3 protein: CASSSGRQSYNEQFF

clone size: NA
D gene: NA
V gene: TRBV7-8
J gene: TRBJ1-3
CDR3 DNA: TGTGCCAGCAGCACCTCGGGGGTAAAAGGAAACACCATATATTTT
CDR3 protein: CASSTSGVKGNTIYF

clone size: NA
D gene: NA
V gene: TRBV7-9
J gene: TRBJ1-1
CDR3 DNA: TGTGCCAGCAGCTTACTGGCTCAGCTTAACACTGAAGCTTTCTTT
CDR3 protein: CASSLLAQLNTEAFF

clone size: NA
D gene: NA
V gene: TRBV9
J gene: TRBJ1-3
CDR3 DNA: TGTGCCAGCAGCGGAAACACCATATATTTT
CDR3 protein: CASSGNTIYF

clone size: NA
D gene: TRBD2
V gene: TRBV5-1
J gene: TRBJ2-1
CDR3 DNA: TGCGCCAGTAATTTAGCGGGGGGCTACAATGAGCAGTTCTTC
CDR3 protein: CASNLAGGYNEQFF

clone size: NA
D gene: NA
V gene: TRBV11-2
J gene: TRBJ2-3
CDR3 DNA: TGTGCCAGCAGCTTAGATGGTGTAGGGACATCAGATACGCAGTATTTT
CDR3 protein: CASSLDGVGTSDTQYF

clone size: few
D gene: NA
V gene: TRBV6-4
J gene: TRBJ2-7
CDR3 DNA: TGTGCCAGCAGTGATTACCTTATCCTTCTCTACGAGCAGTACTTC
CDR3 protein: CASSDYLILLYEQYF

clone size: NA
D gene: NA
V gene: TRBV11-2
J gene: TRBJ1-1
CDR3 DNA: TGTGCCAGCAGCTTATCAACAGAGAACACTGAAGCTTTCTTT
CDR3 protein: CASSLSTENTEAFF

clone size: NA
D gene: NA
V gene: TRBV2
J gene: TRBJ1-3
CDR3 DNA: TGTGCCAGCAGTGTCTTTGAGGGGTGGGGTGGTGGATCTGGAAACACCATATATTTT
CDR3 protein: CASSVFEGWGGGSGNTIYF

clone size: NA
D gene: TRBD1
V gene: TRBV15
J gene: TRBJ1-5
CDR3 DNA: TGTGCCACCAGCAGGAAAGAGGGGGCCGGCAATCAGCCCCAGCATTTT
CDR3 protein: CATSRKEGAGNQPQHF

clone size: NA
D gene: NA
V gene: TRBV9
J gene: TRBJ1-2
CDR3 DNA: TGTGCCAGCAGCCCGGGGGGCGGCGGCTACACCTTC
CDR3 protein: CASSPGGGGYTF

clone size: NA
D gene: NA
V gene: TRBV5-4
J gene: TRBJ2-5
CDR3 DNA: TGTGCCAGCAGCTTATCAGGTGCCCGGACCCAGTACTTC
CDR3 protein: CASSLSGARTQYF

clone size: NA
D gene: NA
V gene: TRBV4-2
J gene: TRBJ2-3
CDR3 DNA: TGTGCCAGCAGCCAAGTGCGGAGTAGCACAGATACGCAGTATTTT
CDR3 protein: CASSQVRSSTDTQYF

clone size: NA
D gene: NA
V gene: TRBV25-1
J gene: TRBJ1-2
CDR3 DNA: TGTGCCAGCAGTGAAAGCCGTCCAGATAACTATGGCTACACCTTC
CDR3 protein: CASSESRPDNYGYTF

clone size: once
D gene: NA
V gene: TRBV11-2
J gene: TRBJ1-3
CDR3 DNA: TGTGCCAGCAGCTTACGTACCAGAGGAAACACCATATATTTT
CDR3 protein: CASSLRTRGNTIYF

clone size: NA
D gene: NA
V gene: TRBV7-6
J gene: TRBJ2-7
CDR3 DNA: TGTGCCAGCAGCTTAGGCCAGGTTTCCTACGAGCAGTACTTC
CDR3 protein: CASSLGQVSYEQYF

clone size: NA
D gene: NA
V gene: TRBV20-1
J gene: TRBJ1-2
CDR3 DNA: TGCAGTGCTAGTGTAAACTATGGCTACACCTTC
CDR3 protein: CSASVNYGYTF